The entry below describes one T cell receptor beta chain. The CDR3 extends over 15 amino acids. CDR1 is KGHSH and CDR2 is LQKENI in the germline V gene. V lost 6 bases, J lost 4 bases, and 8 bases stayed unmatched. The entry originates in a study of blood T cell repertoires in COVID-19. Profiled with immunoSEQ multiplex PCR; TCRdb holds only in-frame clones, not every one. The sample lists 250,000 to 350,000 clones, approximately 90% occurring once. Sequenced: peripheral blood. This TCR derives from a young man with acute or convalescent COVID-19. The chain has TRBV18 and TRBJ1-5; 8 bases fit TRBD1. The CDR3 region has the DNA TGTGCCAGCTCTCATGGACAGGGCCCTAATCAGCCCCAGCATTTT. Residues: CASSHGQGPNQPQHF.